One and the same sample provided the 6 T cell receptor beta chains below, sequenced in a study of cytomegalovirus exposure and HLA in healthy donors. Method: immunoSEQ multiplex PCR; TCRdb's copy keeps in-frame clones and lacks some. The profile shows 190,000 or so clones, around 82% of them singletons. The sample consisted of PBMCs. The receptors shown here come from a woman aged 18-29 years in good health and CMV-seropositive.

The rearrangement uses TRBV11-2 and TRBJ2-2, with D possibly being TRBD2 (5 bases). V lost 5 bases and J 6 bases, leaving 19 bases between the germline ends. Germline-derived CDR1 and CDR2 are SGHAT and FQNNGV. The length of the CDR3 is 16 residues. CDR3 protein: CASSPTWASLAGELFF. The CDR3 nucleotides are TGTGCCAGCAGCCCTACCTGGGCTAGCCTAGCCGGGGAGCTGTTTTTT.

J is TRBJ2-2 and V is TRBV23-1; 7 bases map to TRBD1. TRBV23-1 is an ORF, and what it does is uncertain. V shed 7 bases and J 8 bases; nucleotides not matched to a gene: 7. CDR3 length: 13 residues. CDR3 DNA sequence: TGCGCCAGCAAGCCGACAGGGTCTGGGGAGCTGTTTTTT. Translation gives CASKPTGSGELFF.

This clone was seen only once. The chain couples TRBV5-4 to TRBJ1-1; 8 nucleotides line up with TRBD1. The CDR3 is 15 residues long. CDR1 and CDR2 from the germline V gene are SGHNT and YYREEE (reference sequence). The junction had 9 bases not matched to a gene; V was cut back by 3 bases and J by 5 bases. This CDR3 reads CASSSRTGKVTEAFF. CDR3 coding DNA: TGTGCCAGCAGCTCCAGGACAGGGAAGGTGACTGAAGCTTTCTTT.

V gene TRBV21-1 combines with J gene TRBJ1-6; the table assigns TRBD1, which was not confirmed against the DNA. TRBV21-1 is a pseudogene locus. This CDR3 is 14 amino acids long. The CDR3 reads CATRWGQTTSPLHF. The CDR3 DNA sequence: TGTGCCACCCGTTGGGGACAAACAACTTCACCCCTCCACTTT.

V and J are TRBV5-1 and TRBJ2-7; 10 nucleotides align to TRBD1. V was clipped by 0 bases and J by 7 bases; unmatched bases: 7. The V gene's germline CDR1 is SGHRS and CDR2 YFSETQ. The length of the CDR3 is 15 residues. The CDR3 loop reads CASSLVGQGFGEQYF. The CDR3, as DNA: TGCGCCAGCAGCTTGGTGGGACAGGGGTTTGGGGAGCAGTACTTC.

This chain uses TRBV7-6 with TRBJ2-2; D may be TRBD2 (5 bases). The CDR3 spans 14 residues. Looked up from germline, CDR1 is SGHVS and CDR2 is FNYEAQ. The V end was cut by 5 bases, the J end by 6 bases, with 13 bases between. CDR3 sequence reads: CASSAAGISGELFF. CDR3 sequence (DNA): TGTGCCAGCAGCGCGGCGGGCATATCCGGGGAGCTGTTTTTT.